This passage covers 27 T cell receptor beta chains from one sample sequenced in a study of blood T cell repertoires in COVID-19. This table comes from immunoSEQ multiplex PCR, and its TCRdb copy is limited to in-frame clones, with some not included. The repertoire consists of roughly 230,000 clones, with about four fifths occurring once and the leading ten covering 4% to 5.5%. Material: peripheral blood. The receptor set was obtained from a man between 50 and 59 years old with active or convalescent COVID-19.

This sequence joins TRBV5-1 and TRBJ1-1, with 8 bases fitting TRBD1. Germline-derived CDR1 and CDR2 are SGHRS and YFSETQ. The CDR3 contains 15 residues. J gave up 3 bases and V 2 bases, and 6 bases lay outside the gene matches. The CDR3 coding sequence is TGCGCCAGCAGCTTAGGCCAGGGGGCTCACACTGAAGCTTTCTTT. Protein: CASSLGQGAHTEAFF.

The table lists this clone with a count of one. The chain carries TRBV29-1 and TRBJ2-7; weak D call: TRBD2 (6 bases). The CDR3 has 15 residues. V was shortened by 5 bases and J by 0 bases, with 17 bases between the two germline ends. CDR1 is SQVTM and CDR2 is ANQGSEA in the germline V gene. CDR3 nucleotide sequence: TGCAGCGTTTCCGGCGGGGAAAACTTCTCCTACGAGCAGTACTTC. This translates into CSVSGGENFSYEQYF.

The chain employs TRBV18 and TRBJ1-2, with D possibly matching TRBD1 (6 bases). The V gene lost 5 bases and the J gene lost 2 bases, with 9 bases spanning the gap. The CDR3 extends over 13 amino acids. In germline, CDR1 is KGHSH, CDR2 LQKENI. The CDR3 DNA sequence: TGTGCCAGCTCATCGGACAGAAACTATGGCTACACCTTC. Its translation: CASSSDRNYGYTF.

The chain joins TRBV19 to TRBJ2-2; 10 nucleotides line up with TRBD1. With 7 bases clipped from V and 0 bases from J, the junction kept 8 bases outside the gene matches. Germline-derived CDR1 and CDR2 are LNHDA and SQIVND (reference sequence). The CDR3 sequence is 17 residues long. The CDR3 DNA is TGTGCCAGTACCCTGGGACAGGGGTCCGCGAACACCGGGGAGCTGTTTTTT. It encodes CASTLGQGSANTGELFF.

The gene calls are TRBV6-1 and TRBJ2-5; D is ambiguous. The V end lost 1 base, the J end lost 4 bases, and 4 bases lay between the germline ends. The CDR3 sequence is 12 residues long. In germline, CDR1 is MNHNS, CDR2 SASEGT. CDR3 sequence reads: CASSEVRETQYF. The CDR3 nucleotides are TGTGCCAGCAGTGAAGTCAGAGAGACCCAGTACTTC.

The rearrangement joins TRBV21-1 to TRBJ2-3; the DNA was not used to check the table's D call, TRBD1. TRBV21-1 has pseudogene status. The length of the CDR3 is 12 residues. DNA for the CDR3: TGTGCCAGGGGGACAGGGGATGATACGCAGTATTTT. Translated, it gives CARGTGDDTQYF.

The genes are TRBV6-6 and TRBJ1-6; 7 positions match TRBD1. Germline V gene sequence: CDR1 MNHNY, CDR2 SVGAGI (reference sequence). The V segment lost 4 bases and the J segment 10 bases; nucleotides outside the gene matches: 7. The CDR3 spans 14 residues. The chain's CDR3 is CASSLRDSGSPLHF. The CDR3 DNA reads TGTGCCAGCAGTTTAAGGGACAGTGGCTCACCCCTCCACTTT.

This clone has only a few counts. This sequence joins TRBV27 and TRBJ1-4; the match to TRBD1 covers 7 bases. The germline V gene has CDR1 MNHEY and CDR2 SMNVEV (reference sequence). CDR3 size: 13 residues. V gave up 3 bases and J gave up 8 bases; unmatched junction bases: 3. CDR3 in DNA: TGTGCCAGCAGTTTTCAGGGGGACGAAAAACTGTTTTTT. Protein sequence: CASSFQGDEKLFF. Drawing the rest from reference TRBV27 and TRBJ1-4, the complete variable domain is EAQVTQNPRYLITVTGKKLTVTCSQNMNHEYMSWYRQDPGLGLRQIYYSMNVEVTDKGDVPEGYKVSRKEKRNFPLILESPSPNQTSLYFCASSFQGDEKLFFGSGTQLSVL.

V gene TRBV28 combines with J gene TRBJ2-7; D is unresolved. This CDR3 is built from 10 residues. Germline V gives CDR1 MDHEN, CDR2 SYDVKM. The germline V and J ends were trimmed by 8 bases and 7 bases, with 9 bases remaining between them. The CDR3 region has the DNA TGTGCCAGCGGCCTGGAGGAGCAGTACTTC. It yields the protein CASGLEEQYF. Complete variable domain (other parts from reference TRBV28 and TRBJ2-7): DVKVTQSSRYLVKRTGEKVFLECVQDMDHENMFWYRQDPGLGLRLIYFSYDVKMKEKGDIPEGYSVSREKKERFSLILESASTNQTSMYLCASGLEEQYFGPGTRLTVT.

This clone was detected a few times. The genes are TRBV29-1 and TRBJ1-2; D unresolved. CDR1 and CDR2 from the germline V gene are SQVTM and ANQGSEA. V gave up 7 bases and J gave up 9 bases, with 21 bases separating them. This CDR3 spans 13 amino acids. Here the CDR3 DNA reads TGCAGCGCCCTGGTTCAGGACGGGAGAAGCTACACCTTC. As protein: CSALVQDGRSYTF. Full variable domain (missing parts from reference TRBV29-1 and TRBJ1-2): SAVISQKPSRDICQRGTSLTIQCQVDSQVTMMFWYRQQPGQSLTLIATANQGSEATYESGFVIDKFPISRPNLTFSTLTVSNMSPEDSSIYLCSALVQDGRSYTFGSGTRLTVV.

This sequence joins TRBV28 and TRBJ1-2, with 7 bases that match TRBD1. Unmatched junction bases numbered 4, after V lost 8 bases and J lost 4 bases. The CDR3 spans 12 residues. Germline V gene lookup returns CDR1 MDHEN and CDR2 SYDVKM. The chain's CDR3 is CASRGTVYGYTF. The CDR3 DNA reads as TGTGCCAGCCGGGGGACAGTCTATGGCTACACCTTC.

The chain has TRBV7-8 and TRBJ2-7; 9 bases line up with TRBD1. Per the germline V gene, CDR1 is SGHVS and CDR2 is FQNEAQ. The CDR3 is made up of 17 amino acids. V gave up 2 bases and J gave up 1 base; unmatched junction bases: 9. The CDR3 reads CASSLRTGTGLSYEQYF. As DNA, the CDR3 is TGTGCCAGCAGCTTAAGAACCGGGACAGGGCTATCCTACGAGCAGTACTTC.

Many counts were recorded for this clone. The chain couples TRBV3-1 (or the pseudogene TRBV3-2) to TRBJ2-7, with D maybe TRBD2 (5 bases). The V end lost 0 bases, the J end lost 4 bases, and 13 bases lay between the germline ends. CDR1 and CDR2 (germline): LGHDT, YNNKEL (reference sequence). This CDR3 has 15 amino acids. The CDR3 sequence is CASSQELGRTYEQYF. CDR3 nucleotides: TGTGCCAGCAGCCAAGAGCTAGGCAGGACTTACGAGCAGTACTTC.

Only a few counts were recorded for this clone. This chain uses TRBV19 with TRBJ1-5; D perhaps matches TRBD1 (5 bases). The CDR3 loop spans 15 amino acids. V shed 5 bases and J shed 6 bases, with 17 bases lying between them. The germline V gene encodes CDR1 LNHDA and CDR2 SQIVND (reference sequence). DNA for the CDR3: TGTGCCAGTAGTCTCTCAGGGTCCGGGGGTCAGCCCCAGCATTTT. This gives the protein CASSLSGSGGQPQHF.

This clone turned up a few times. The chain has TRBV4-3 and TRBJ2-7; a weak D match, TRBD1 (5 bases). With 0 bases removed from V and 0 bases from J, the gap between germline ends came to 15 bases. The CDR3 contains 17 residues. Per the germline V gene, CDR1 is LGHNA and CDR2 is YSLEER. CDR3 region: CASSQDSVQGISYEQYF. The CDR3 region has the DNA TGCGCCAGCAGCCAAGATTCGGTCCAGGGAATCTCCTACGAGCAGTACTTC.

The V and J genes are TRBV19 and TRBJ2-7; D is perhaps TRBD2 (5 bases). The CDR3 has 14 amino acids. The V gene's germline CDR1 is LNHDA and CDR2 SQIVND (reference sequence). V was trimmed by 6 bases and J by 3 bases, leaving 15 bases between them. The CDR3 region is CASRARGNLYEQYF. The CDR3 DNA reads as TGTGCCAGTAGAGCTAGAGGGAACCTCTACGAGCAGTACTTC.

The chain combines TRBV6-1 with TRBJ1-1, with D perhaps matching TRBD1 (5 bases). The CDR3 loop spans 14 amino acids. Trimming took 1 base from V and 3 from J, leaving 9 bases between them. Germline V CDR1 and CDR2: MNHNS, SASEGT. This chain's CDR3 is CASSEGGEHTEAFF. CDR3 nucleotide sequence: TGTGCCAGCAGTGAAGGGGGGGAGCACACTGAAGCTTTCTTT.

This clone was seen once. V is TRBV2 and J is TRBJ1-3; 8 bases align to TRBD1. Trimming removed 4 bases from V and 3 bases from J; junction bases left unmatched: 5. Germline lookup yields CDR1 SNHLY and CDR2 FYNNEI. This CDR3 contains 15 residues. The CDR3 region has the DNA TGTGCCAGCAGTGCCGGGACAGGAATTGGAAACACCATATATTTT. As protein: CASSAGTGIGNTIYF.

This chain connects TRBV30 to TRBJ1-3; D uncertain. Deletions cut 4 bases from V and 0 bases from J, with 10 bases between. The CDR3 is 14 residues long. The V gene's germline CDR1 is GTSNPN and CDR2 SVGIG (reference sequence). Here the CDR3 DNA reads TGTGCCTGGAACGGCGGATCCTCTGGAAACACCATATATTTT. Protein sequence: CAWNGGSSGNTIYF.

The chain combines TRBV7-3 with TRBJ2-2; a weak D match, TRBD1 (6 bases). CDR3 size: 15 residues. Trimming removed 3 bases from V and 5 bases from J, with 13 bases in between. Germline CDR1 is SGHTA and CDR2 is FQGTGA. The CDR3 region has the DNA TGTGCCAGCAGCTTCTCACCAGGGGTAACCGGGGAGCTGTTTTTT. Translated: CASSFSPGVTGELFF. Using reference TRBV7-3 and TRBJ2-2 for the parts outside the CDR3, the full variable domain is GAGVSQTPSNKVTEKGKYVELRCDPISGHTALYWYRQSLGQGPEFLIYFQGTGAADDSGLPNDRFFAVRPEGSVSTLKIQRTERGDSAVYLCASSFSPGVTGELFFGEGSRLTVL.

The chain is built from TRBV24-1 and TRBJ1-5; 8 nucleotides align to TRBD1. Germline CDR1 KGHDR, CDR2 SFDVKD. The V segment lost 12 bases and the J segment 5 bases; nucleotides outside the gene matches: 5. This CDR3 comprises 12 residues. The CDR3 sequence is CASGTGDQPQHF. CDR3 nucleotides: TGTGCCTCGGGGACAGGCGATCAGCCCCAGCATTTT.

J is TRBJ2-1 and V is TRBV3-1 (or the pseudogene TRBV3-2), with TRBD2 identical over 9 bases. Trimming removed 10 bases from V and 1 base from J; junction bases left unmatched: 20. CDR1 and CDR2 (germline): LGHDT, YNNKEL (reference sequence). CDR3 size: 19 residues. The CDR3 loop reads CATRHPWGGGARSYNEQFF. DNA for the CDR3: TGTGCCACCCGCCACCCTTGGGGCGGGGGGGCCAGGTCCTACAATGAGCAGTTCTTC.

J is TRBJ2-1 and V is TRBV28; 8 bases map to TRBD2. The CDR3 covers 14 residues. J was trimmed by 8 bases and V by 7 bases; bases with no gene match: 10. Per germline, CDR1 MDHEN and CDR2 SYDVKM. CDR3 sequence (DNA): TGTGCCAGCACCCGGGGGGGACGGGTAGATGAGCAGTTCTTC. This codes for CASTRGGRVDEQFF.

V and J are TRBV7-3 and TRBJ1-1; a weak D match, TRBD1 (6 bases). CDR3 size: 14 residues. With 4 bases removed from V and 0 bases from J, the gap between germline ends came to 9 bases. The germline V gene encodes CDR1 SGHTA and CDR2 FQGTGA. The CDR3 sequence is CASSSGTLNTEAFF. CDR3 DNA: TGTGCCAGCAGCTCCGGGACATTGAACACTGAAGCTTTCTTT.

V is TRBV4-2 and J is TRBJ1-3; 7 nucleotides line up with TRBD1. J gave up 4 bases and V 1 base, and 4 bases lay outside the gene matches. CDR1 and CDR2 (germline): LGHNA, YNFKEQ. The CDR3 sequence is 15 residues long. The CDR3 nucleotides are TGTGCCAGCAGCCAAGTGCAGGGGGGAGGAAACACCATATATTTT. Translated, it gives CASSQVQGGGNTIYF.

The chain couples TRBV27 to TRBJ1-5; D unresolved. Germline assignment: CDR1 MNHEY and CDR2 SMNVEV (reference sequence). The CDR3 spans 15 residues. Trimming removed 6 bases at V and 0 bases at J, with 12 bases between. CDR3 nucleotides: TGTGCCAGCAGCTCAGACACCGCTAGCAATCAGCCCCAGCATTTT. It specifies CASSSDTASNQPQHF.

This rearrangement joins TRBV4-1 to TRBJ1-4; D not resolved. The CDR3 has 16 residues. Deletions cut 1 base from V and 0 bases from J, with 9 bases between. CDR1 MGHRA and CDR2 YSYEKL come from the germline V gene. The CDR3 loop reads CASSQVQVATNEKLFF. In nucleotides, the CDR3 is TGCGCCAGCAGCCAAGTTCAGGTCGCAACTAATGAAAAACTGTTTTTT.